This entry lists 11 T cell receptor beta chains sequenced from one sample in a study of identical twins. TCRdb re-called the 5' RACE reads with MiXCR, one entry per CDR3 protein. The sample comprises hundreds of thousands of distinct CDR3 sequences, under 9% of which are singletons, and 0.98% rests with the top ten. The same data also went into a second study, on yellow fever vaccine responses in identical twins.

Input material: PBMCs. The receptors stem from a woman aged 18-35 years in good health.

In this sample, this clonotype turned up a few times. V usage is TRBV7-2 and J usage is TRBJ2-2, with D possibly being TRBD2 (5 bases). CDR1 is SGHTA and CDR2 is FQGNSA in the germline V gene. The CDR3 is made up of 15 amino acids. The germline V and J ends were trimmed by 5 bases and 2 bases, with 12 bases remaining between them. The DNA of the CDR3 is TGTGCCAGCAGCCGAGGGTACCCAAACACCGGGGAGCTGTTTTTT. Translation: CASSRGYPNTGELFF.

This chain links TRBV5-1 with TRBJ2-1; 14 bases fit TRBD2. The CDR3 has 15 amino acids. Germline loops: CDR1 SGHRS, CDR2 YFSETQ. Trimming at V came to 4 bases and at J to 6 bases, leaving 3 bases not matched to a gene. The CDR3 DNA reads as TGCGCCAGCAGCGGGGGACTAGCGGGAGTCAATGAGCAGTTCTTC. Translating gives CASSGGLAGVNEQFF. Complete variable domain (other parts from reference TRBV5-1 and TRBJ2-1): KAGVTQTPRYLIKTRGQQVTLSCSPISGHRSVSWYQQTPGQGLQFLFEYFSETQRNKGNFPGRFSGRQFSNSRSEMNVSTLELGDSALYLCASSGGLAGVNEQFFGPGTRLTVL.

This clonotype was seen many times. The V call is TRBV5-1, the J call TRBJ2-1; D not certain. Trimming took off 0 bases at V and 5 bases at J, with 6 bases between the two ends. CDR1 and CDR2 (germline): SGHRS, YFSETQ. This CDR3 spans 13 amino acids. The CDR3 loop reads CASSLVINNEQFF. The DNA for the CDR3 is TGCGCCAGCAGCTTGGTCATAAACAATGAGCAGTTCTTC.

This clonotype has just a few counts. V is TRBV9 and J is TRBJ2-1; the D is unclear. The CDR3 has 13 amino acids. Deletions cut 0 bases from V and 9 bases from J, with 10 bases between. Germline V gene data show CDR1 as SGDLS and CDR2 as YYNGEE. CDR3 region: CASSVESVLEQFF. CDR3 DNA: TGTGCCAGCAGCGTAGAATCGGTACTTGAGCAGTTCTTC.

This chain links TRBV6-2 or TRBV6-3 with TRBJ1-5, with 9 bases lining up with TRBD1. This CDR3 has 17 residues. V was clipped by 6 bases and J by 0 bases; unmatched bases: 9. CDR1 is MNHEY, CDR2 SVGEGT, per germline. CDR3 DNA sequence: TGTGCCAGCAGCCCACCCAGGACAGGGGCTAGCAATCAGCCCCAGCATTTT. Protein product: CASSPPRTGASNQPQHF.

In this sample, this clonotype turned up a few times. The rearrangement uses TRBV28 and TRBJ2-3, with 10 bases lining up with TRBD2. CDR1 is MDHEN, CDR2 SYDVKM, per germline. V shed 5 bases, J shed 14 bases, and the junction held 13 bases outside the gene matches. The CDR3 has 14 residues. CDR3 protein: CASSPPFTSGNLYF. In nucleotides, the CDR3 is TGTGCCAGCAGTCCCCCATTCACTAGCGGGAACTTGTATTTT.

This clonotype appeared many times. The chain uses TRBV2 and TRBJ1-4; D ambiguous. CDR1 is SNHLY and CDR2 is FYNNEI in the germline V gene. The CDR3 loop spans 11 amino acids. The V gene lost 4 bases and the J gene lost 13 bases, with 10 bases spanning the gap. The CDR3 reads CASSVRVGLFF. CDR3 DNA: TGTGCCAGCAGTGTGAGGGTAGGACTGTTTTTT.

J is TRBJ2-2 and V is TRBV5-5, with D perhaps given as TRBD1 or TRBD2 (5 bases each). The CDR3 length is 16 residues. V was cut by 1 base and J by 6 bases, with 16 bases left in between. The germline V gene encodes CDR1 SGHKS and CDR2 YYEKEE (reference sequence). The DNA of the CDR3 is TGTGCCAGCAGCTTGCTTACCGGGGCCAGGGCCGGGGAGCTGTTTTTT. It yields the protein CASSLLTGARAGELFF.

The genes are TRBV27 and TRBJ2-7; D might be TRBD2 (5 bases). The length of the CDR3 is 16 residues. CDR1 is MNHEY and CDR2 is SMNVEV in the germline V gene (reference sequence). The V end lost 4 bases, the J end lost 2 bases, and 18 bases lay between the germline ends. Here the CDR3 reads CASSSSWRGGPYEQYF. The CDR3 nucleotides are TGTGCCAGCAGTTCCTCCTGGCGCGGAGGTCCCTACGAGCAGTACTTC.

This clonotype was seen a few times. V usage is TRBV4-2 and J usage is TRBJ2-1, with D perhaps matching TRBD1 (6 bases). V was shortened by 2 bases and J by 4 bases, with 12 bases between the two germline ends. Per germline, CDR1 LGHNA and CDR2 YNFKEQ. The CDR3 length is 15 residues. In DNA form, the CDR3 reads TGTGCCAGCAGCCAAACAGGGACGAGGTACAATGAGCAGTTCTTC. It encodes CASSQTGTRYNEQFF.

This clonotype was counted many times. The chain uses TRBV28 and TRBJ2-3, with no clear D. V was clipped by 1 base and J by 7 bases, with 12 bases between them. The CDR3 is 14 residues long. The germline CDR1 and CDR2 sequences are MDHEN and SYDVKM. CDR3 bases: TGTGCCAGCAGTTTATCGGGTTGGGGAAATACGCAGTATTTT. It codes for CASSLSGWGNTQYF.